The source of this T cell receptor (beta chain) is a study of neoadjuvant anti-PD-1 for oral cavity cancer. Across the whole study: Patients without progression received a fourth nivolumab dose around day 43, then surgical resection on days 50-56.

This clone was recorded once. Its cognate antigen is unknown. Time point given: after neoadjuvant nivolumab, at surgical resection. Study-wide results and limits: PBMC Gini-index clonality exceeded responders' in non-responders post-nivolumab.

The data were produced by immunoSEQ multiplex PCR, yet TCRdb's version contains in-frame clones alone and is incomplete. In the table there are tens of thousands of clones, about 88% of which are singletons. The specimen comprised PBMCs, sampled after nivolumab (anti-PD-1) treatment. This clonotype was sampled from a person aged 40 to 85 with oral cavity squamous cell carcinoma.

In DNA form, the CDR3 reads TGCGCCAGCAGCTTGGGGCTCTTGGCAGGGGGGTCAGATACGCAGTATTTT. As protein: CASSLGLLAGGSDTQYF. This sequence joins TRBV5-1 and TRBJ2-3, with D perhaps TRBD1 (7 bases). The germline gives CDR1 SGHRS, CDR2 YFSETQ. Trimming removed 0 bases from V and 4 bases from J, with 18 bases in between. CDR3 size: 17 residues.